Listed below are T cell receptor beta chains from one sample, sequenced in a study of blood T cell repertoires in COVID-19. The method was immunoSEQ multiplex PCR; TCRdb's version includes in-frame clones alone and lacks a portion of them. The sample yields 150,000 or so clones, more than 85% seen once. The sequencing input was PBMCs or T cells enriched from blood (not recorded which). These receptors originate from a woman between 50 and 59 years old who had recovered from COVID-19. The CDR3 runs from the conserved cysteine through the conserved F or W. Fields, in order: J gene, clone size, V gene, D gene, CDR3 DNA, CDR3 protein. D genes are given only for firm matches. Clone size appears in some rows only: once, few, many, or a class for an expanded clone.

j_gene: TRBJ2-1; abundance: NA; v_gene: TRBV4-1; d_gene: TRBD2; CDR3nt: TGCGCCAGCAGCCAAGATCGACTAGCGGGAGTGGGGATCAATGAGCAGTTCTTC; CDR3aa: CASSQDRLAGVGINEQFF
j_gene: TRBJ1-3; abundance: NA; v_gene: TRBV6-1; d_gene: TRBD1; CDR3nt: TGTGCCAGCAGTGAAGGAGGGACAGGTAGCTCTGGAAACACCATATATTTT; CDR3aa: CASSEGGTGSSGNTIYF
j_gene: TRBJ2-6; abundance: NA; v_gene: TRBV12-5; d_gene: TRBD1; CDR3nt: TGTGCTAGTGGTCCGGGACAGGGATTCACTGGGGCCAACGTCCTGACTTTC; CDR3aa: CASGPGQGFTGANVLTF
j_gene: TRBJ2-5; abundance: NA; v_gene: TRBV2; d_gene: NA; CDR3nt: TGTGCCAGCTCGCGGAGCCCCCTACAGACCCAGTACTTC; CDR3aa: CASSRSPLQTQYF
j_gene: TRBJ1-1; abundance: NA; v_gene: TRBV12-3/TRBV12-4; d_gene: NA; CDR3nt: TGTGCCAGCAGTTTTGGGCAGGAAACTGAAGCTTTCTTT; CDR3aa: CASSFGQETEAFF
j_gene: TRBJ2-5; abundance: few; v_gene: TRBV27; d_gene: TRBD1; CDR3nt: TGTGCCAGCAGTCCAGGGACAGGGCCACAAGAGACCCAGTACTTC; CDR3aa: CASSPGTGPQETQYF
j_gene: TRBJ1-1; abundance: NA; v_gene: TRBV5-4; d_gene: NA; CDR3nt: TGTGCCAGCAGCCTCGGGGGGCGGGAGAACACTGAAGCTTTCTTT; CDR3aa: CASSLGGRENTEAFF
j_gene: TRBJ1-2; abundance: NA; v_gene: TRBV30; d_gene: NA; CDR3nt: TGTGCCTGGAGTGTACGACAGGCTAACTATGGCTACACCTTC; CDR3aa: CAWSVRQANYGYTF
j_gene: TRBJ1-1; abundance: NA; v_gene: TRBV12-5; d_gene: TRBD1; CDR3nt: TGTGCTAGTGGGGACAGGGTTCTCTTCTTT; CDR3aa: CASGDRVLFF
j_gene: TRBJ1-6; abundance: NA; v_gene: TRBV15; d_gene: NA; CDR3nt: TGTGCCACCAGCAGAGATCAGAATTCACCCCTCCACTTT; CDR3aa: CATSRDQNSPLHF
j_gene: TRBJ1-2; abundance: few; v_gene: TRBV25-1; d_gene: NA; CDR3nt: TGTGCCAGCAGTGAATCTGGGTTGGGCGGCTACACCTTC; CDR3aa: CASSESGLGGYTF
j_gene: TRBJ1-2; abundance: NA; v_gene: TRBV10-3; d_gene: NA; CDR3nt: TGTGCCATCTGGTTTGGCGGACTCTATGGCTACACCTTC; CDR3aa: CAIWFGGLYGYTF
j_gene: TRBJ1-1; abundance: NA; v_gene: TRBV2; d_gene: NA; CDR3nt: TGTGCCAGCAGTGGTAATCTAGGGGGCACTGAAGCTTTCTTT; CDR3aa: CASSGNLGGTEAFF
j_gene: TRBJ1-2; abundance: NA; v_gene: TRBV5-1; d_gene: TRBD1; CDR3nt: TGCGCCAGCAGCTTGGGTCTTCGTCAGGGACAGGGGAACGGCTACACCTTC; CDR3aa: CASSLGLRQGQGNGYTF
j_gene: TRBJ1-4; abundance: NA; v_gene: TRBV28; d_gene: NA; CDR3nt: TGTGCCAGCAGTTTTCTTCGGGGAGGGGAAAAACTGTTTTTT; CDR3aa: CASSFLRGGEKLFF
j_gene: TRBJ1-2; abundance: NA; v_gene: TRBV3-1/TRBV3-2; d_gene: NA; CDR3nt: TGTGCCAGCAGCCAAAGGCCGGGAGAGTCCTACAAGACCTATGGCTACACCTTC; CDR3aa: CASSQRPGESYKTYGYTF
j_gene: TRBJ2-3; abundance: NA; v_gene: TRBV4-1; d_gene: TRBD1; CDR3nt: TGCGCCAGCAGCCGTGTCCTGGGACAGGGGCCCACAGATACGCAGTATTTT; CDR3aa: CASSRVLGQGPTDTQYF
j_gene: TRBJ2-7; abundance: NA; v_gene: TRBV11-2; d_gene: TRBD2; CDR3nt: TGTGCCAGCAGCTGGCCCGGGACTAGCGAGTCCTACGAGCAGTACTTC; CDR3aa: CASSWPGTSESYEQYF
j_gene: TRBJ1-1; abundance: NA; v_gene: TRBV19; d_gene: NA; CDR3nt: TGTGCCAGTACCTTGCGCGGGGGTAGCACTGAAGCTTTCTTT; CDR3aa: CASTLRGGSTEAFF
j_gene: TRBJ2-7; abundance: NA; v_gene: TRBV11-3; d_gene: NA; CDR3nt: TGTGCCAGCAGCTTTGGCGGATCAAGCTCCTACGAGCAGTACTTC; CDR3aa: CASSFGGSSSYEQYF
j_gene: TRBJ1-1; abundance: NA; v_gene: TRBV29-1; d_gene: NA; CDR3nt: TGCAGCGTTACTGGGCACCAGACTGAAGCTTTCTTT; CDR3aa: CSVTGHQTEAFF
j_gene: TRBJ1-5; abundance: NA; v_gene: TRBV19; d_gene: TRBD1; CDR3nt: TGTGCCAGTAGTATTGCAAGGGGGCACCAGCCCCAGCATTTT; CDR3aa: CASSIARGHQPQHF
j_gene: TRBJ1-4; abundance: few; v_gene: TRBV6-1; d_gene: NA; CDR3nt: TGTGCCAGCAGTGAAGGGGGGGGCCATGAAAAACTGTTTTTT; CDR3aa: CASSEGGGHEKLFF
j_gene: TRBJ1-4; abundance: NA; v_gene: TRBV30; d_gene: TRBD1; CDR3nt: TGTGCCTGGAGCCGCTGGACAGGGGAAAAACTGTTTTTT; CDR3aa: CAWSRWTGEKLFF
j_gene: TRBJ2-2; abundance: NA; v_gene: TRBV27; d_gene: TRBD2; CDR3nt: TGTGCCAGCAGCTGGACTAGCGTAAACACCGGGGAGCTGTTTTTT; CDR3aa: CASSWTSVNTGELFF
j_gene: TRBJ2-7; abundance: NA; v_gene: TRBV7-9; d_gene: NA; CDR3nt: TGTGCCAGCAGCTTTTCAGGGTTCGAGCAGTACTTC; CDR3aa: CASSFSGFEQYF
j_gene: TRBJ1-4; abundance: NA; v_gene: TRBV10-3; d_gene: TRBD1; CDR3nt: TGTGCCATCAGTGATAGGGACAGGGTTGGTGAAAAACTGTTTTTT; CDR3aa: CAISDRDRVGEKLFF
j_gene: TRBJ1-3; abundance: NA; v_gene: TRBV7-9; d_gene: NA; CDR3nt: TGTGCCAGCAGCCATTCGGACTCTCCCCACGGAAACACCATATATTTT; CDR3aa: CASSHSDSPHGNTIYF
j_gene: TRBJ2-5; abundance: once; v_gene: TRBV21-1; d_gene: NA; CDR3nt: TGTGCCAGCAGCACTACTAGCGGGAGGGCCAGGGAGACCCAGTACTTC; CDR3aa: CASSTTSGRARETQYF
j_gene: TRBJ1-1; abundance: NA; v_gene: TRBV6-5; d_gene: TRBD1; CDR3nt: TGTGCCACCAACGTAGGGGGCAGGCTCACTGAAGCTTTCTTT; CDR3aa: CATNVGGRLTEAFF
j_gene: TRBJ1-2; abundance: NA; v_gene: TRBV27; d_gene: TRBD1; CDR3nt: TGTGCCAGCAGTTTATCAGGGCCGACAGGGGACGGCTACACCTTC; CDR3aa: CASSLSGPTGDGYTF
j_gene: TRBJ2-1; abundance: NA; v_gene: TRBV7-9; d_gene: NA; CDR3nt: TGTGCCAGCAGCTTACTTTCAGGGAGCGCGGGGAATGAGCAGTTCTTC; CDR3aa: CASSLLSGSAGNEQFF
j_gene: TRBJ2-5; abundance: NA; v_gene: TRBV5-1; d_gene: NA; CDR3nt: TGCGCCAGCAGCTTGACAGGGGACTCTCAAGAGACCCAGTACTTC; CDR3aa: CASSLTGDSQETQYF
j_gene: TRBJ1-2; abundance: once; v_gene: TRBV29-1; d_gene: TRBD1; CDR3nt: TGCAGCGTTGACCCAGAGGACAGGGAGGATGGCTACACCTTC; CDR3aa: CSVDPEDREDGYTF
j_gene: TRBJ1-2; abundance: NA; v_gene: TRBV15; d_gene: TRBD1; CDR3nt: TGTGCCACCAGCAGAGGGCAGGGGGACCATGGCTACACCTTC; CDR3aa: CATSRGQGDHGYTF
j_gene: TRBJ2-3; abundance: NA; v_gene: TRBV7-2; d_gene: TRBD1; CDR3nt: TGTGCCAGCAGCTTGGCAGGGGGCGCCGGGGCGCAGTATTTT; CDR3aa: CASSLAGGAGAQYF
j_gene: TRBJ2-1; abundance: NA; v_gene: TRBV7-8; d_gene: TRBD1; CDR3nt: TGTGCCAGCAGCGCGGGACAGGGGTTAGACAATGAGCAGTTCTTC; CDR3aa: CASSAGQGLDNEQFF
j_gene: TRBJ2-2; abundance: NA; v_gene: TRBV7-2; d_gene: TRBD1; CDR3nt: TGTGCCAGCAGCTTAACGGACAGGGCGAACACCGGGGAGCTGTTTTTT; CDR3aa: CASSLTDRANTGELFF
j_gene: TRBJ2-7; abundance: NA; v_gene: TRBV5-1; d_gene: TRBD2; CDR3nt: TGCGCCAGCACATTTCTAGCGGGAGCCCCCTACGAGCAGTACTTC; CDR3aa: CASTFLAGAPYEQYF
j_gene: TRBJ2-7; abundance: NA; v_gene: TRBV6-5; d_gene: TRBD2; CDR3nt: TGTGCCAGCAGGGGACTAGCGGGAGGTTCCTACGAGCAGTACTTC; CDR3aa: CASRGLAGGSYEQYF